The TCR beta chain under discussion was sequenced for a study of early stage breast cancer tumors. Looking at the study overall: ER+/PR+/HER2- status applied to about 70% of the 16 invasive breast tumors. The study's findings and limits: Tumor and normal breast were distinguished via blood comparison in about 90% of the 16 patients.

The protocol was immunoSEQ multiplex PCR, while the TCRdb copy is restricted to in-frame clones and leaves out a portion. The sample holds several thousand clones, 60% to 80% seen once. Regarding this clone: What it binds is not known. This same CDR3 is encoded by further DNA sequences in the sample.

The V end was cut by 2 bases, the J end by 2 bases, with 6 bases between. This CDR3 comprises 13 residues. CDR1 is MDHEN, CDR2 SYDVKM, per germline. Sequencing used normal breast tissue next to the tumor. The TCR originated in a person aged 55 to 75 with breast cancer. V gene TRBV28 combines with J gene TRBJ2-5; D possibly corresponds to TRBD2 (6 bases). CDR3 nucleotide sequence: TGTGCCAGCAGTTTAGGACTACAAGAGACCCAGTACTTC. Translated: CASSLGLQETQYF.